The next 14 T cell receptor beta chains were all read from a single sample in a study of T cells in Graves' hyperthyroidism and ophthalmopathy. RNA transcripts were the template for amplifying TCR beta CDR3 regions. First-round RT-PCR targeting the TCR CDR3 was performed with the HTBI primer set. TCRdb recomputed calls from the multiplex PCR reads with MiXCR, one row per CDR3 protein. Of roughly 330,000 distinct CDR3 sequences listed, about 15% are singletons. The sequencing input was blood. These receptor sequences come from a man younger than 40 with Graves' hyperthyroidism.

This clonotype was counted many times. The chain employs TRBV11-2 and TRBJ2-7; TRBD2 matches 9 bases. Germline lookup yields CDR1 SGHAT and CDR2 FQNNGV. This CDR3 has 19 residues. Trimming took 7 bases from V and 6 from J; bases not matched to a gene: 25. CDR3: CASTRTYRGRASRSLEQYF. CDR3 in DNA: TGTGCCAGCACCCGAACTTACCGCGGGAGGGCCAGTCGCTCTCTCGAGCAGTACTTC.

This clonotype was counted many times. The CDR3 loop reads CASRRSLTGPNYGYTF. CDR3 coding DNA: TGTGCCAGCAGACGATCCCTGACAGGGCCTAACTATGGCTACACCTTC. The gene calls are TRBV12-3 or TRBV12-4 and TRBJ1-2; 7 bases match TRBD1. The junction had 10 bases not matched to a gene; V was cut back by 6 bases and J by 0 bases. The CDR3 totals 16 residues.

This clonotype showed up many times. The V call is TRBV11-3, the J call TRBJ2-5; 8 nucleotides agree with TRBD1. V was pared by 1 base and J by 4 bases, with 5 bases of the junction left unmatched. The CDR3 contains 15 residues. The germline gives CDR1 SGHNT, CDR2 YENEEA. The CDR3 loop is CASSLATTGGETQYF. For the CDR3, the DNA is TGTGCCAGCAGCTTAGCCACAACAGGGGGAGAGACCCAGTACTTC.

This clonotype showed up many times. The rearrangement joins TRBV4-2 to TRBJ2-1; weak D call: TRBD1 (6 bases). CDR3 length equals 12 residues. Germline values: CDR1 LGHNA, CDR2 YNFKEQ. V lost 10 bases and J 7 bases, leaving 14 bases between the germline ends. The CDR3 DNA reads TGTGCCATCGGACCTACAGGGAATGAGCAGTTCTTC. Translated, it gives CAIGPTGNEQFF.

This clonotype showed up just a few times. The chain recombines TRBV30 with TRBJ2-5; unclear D gene. Trimming pared 5 bases from V and 2 bases from J, leaving 3 bases between. CDR3 length equals 10 residues. Germline values: CDR1 GTSNPN, CDR2 SVGIG (reference sequence). CDR3 nucleotides: TGTGCCTGGGTGCAAGAGACCCAGTACTTC. Residues: CAWVQETQYF.

This clonotype was detected many times. The CDR3 reads CASSLLGDYNEQFF. For the CDR3, the DNA is TGTGCCAGCAGCTTATTGGGCGACTACAATGAGCAGTTCTTC. V gene TRBV7-6 combines with J gene TRBJ2-1; no clear D. The CDR3 contains 14 residues. Trimming left V 2 bases short and J 3 bases short, with 8 bases between. CDR1 and CDR2 (germline): SGHVS, FNYEAQ.

This clonotype occurred many times. The J gene is TRBJ2-5, the V gene TRBV4-1; a weak D match, TRBD1 (6 bases). This CDR3 is 15 amino acids long. Germline CDR1 and CDR2: MGHRA and YSYEKL. V dropped 3 bases and J dropped 0 bases, with 11 bases sitting between them. In DNA form, the CDR3 reads TGCGCCAGCAGCCAGACAGGCCCGTACCAAGAGACCCAGTACTTC. It translates to CASSQTGPYQETQYF.

This clonotype was recorded a few times. The CDR3 protein is CASSLQSSNYGYTF. CDR3 DNA sequence: TGTGCCAGCAGCCTCCAGTCGTCTAACTATGGCTACACCTTC. This chain connects TRBV28 to TRBJ1-2, with D hard to call. CDR1 is MDHEN and CDR2 is SYDVKM in the germline V gene. This CDR3 has 14 residues. Deletions cut 6 bases from V and 0 bases from J, with 11 bases between.

The chain links TRBV9 to TRBJ2-7, with TRBD1 as a possible D gene (6 bases). The CDR3 contains 16 residues. Germline values: CDR1 SGDLS, CDR2 YYNGEE. Trimming pared 4 bases from V and 0 bases from J, leaving 17 bases between. The CDR3 bases are TGTGCCAGCAGCAACGGGCCTGGGGGCCGCTCCTACGAGCAGTACTTC. Encoded protein: CASSNGPGGRSYEQYF.

There are many counts of this clonotype. The chain links TRBV11-2 to TRBJ2-1, with D perhaps TRBD2 (6 bases). The CDR3 covers 15 residues. Trimming removed 5 bases from V and 8 bases from J, with 19 bases in between. Germline assignment: CDR1 SGHAT and CDR2 FQNNGV. CDR3 protein: CASSLLGGQGDEQFF. The CDR3 nucleotides are TGTGCCAGCAGCCTCCTCGGGGGTCAGGGCGATGAGCAGTTCTTC. Full variable domain (remainder filled in from reference TRBV11-2 and TRBJ2-1): EAGVAQSPRYKIIEKRQSVAFWCNPISGHATLYWYQQILGQGPKLLIQFQNNGVVDDSQLPKDRFSAERLKGVDSTLKIQPAKLEDSAVYLCASSLLGGQGDEQFFGPGTRLTVL.

J is TRBJ2-1 and V is TRBV24-1; 11 bases line up with TRBD2. V trimming: 1 base; J trimming: 7 bases; junction bases outside the gene matches: 5. CDR3 length: 16 residues. The V gene's germline CDR1 is KGHDR and CDR2 SFDVKD. The CDR3 DNA reads as TGTGCCACCAGTGATTTCAGACTAGCGGGAACGAATGAGCAGTTCTTC. Protein: CATSDFRLAGTNEQFF.

The chain has TRBV5-1 and TRBJ2-2, with a weak D call TRBD1 (6 bases). The germline V and J ends were trimmed by 2 bases and 5 bases, with 13 bases remaining between them. The length of the CDR3 is 15 residues. Germline V gives CDR1 SGHRS, CDR2 YFSETQ. The CDR3 spells CASSLIVQGTGELFF. CDR3 coding DNA: TGCGCCAGCAGCTTAATCGTCCAGGGGACCGGGGAGCTGTTTTTT.

In its sample, this clonotype was seen a few times. The chain's CDR3 is CASSLGLWGRNRQETQYF. For the CDR3, the DNA is TGCGCCAGCAGCTTGGGTCTCTGGGGCAGGAACCGCCAAGAGACCCAGTACTTC. The chain uses TRBV5-1 and TRBJ2-5, with D perhaps TRBD1 (5 bases). V gave up 0 bases and J gave up 1 base, with 19 bases separating them. The CDR3 is made up of 18 amino acids. Germline assignment: CDR1 SGHRS and CDR2 YFSETQ.

This clonotype was seen ten or more times. The rearrangement uses TRBV20-1 and TRBJ2-3; D is unresolved. The CDR3 runs to 12 residues. The V end lost 5 bases, the J end lost 3 bases, and 9 bases lay between the germline ends. Germline CDR1 reads DFQATT; CDR2 reads SNEGSKA (reference sequence). The CDR3 sequence is CSAQARTDTQYF. In DNA form, the CDR3 reads TGCAGTGCTCAGGCGCGTACAGATACGCAGTATTTT.